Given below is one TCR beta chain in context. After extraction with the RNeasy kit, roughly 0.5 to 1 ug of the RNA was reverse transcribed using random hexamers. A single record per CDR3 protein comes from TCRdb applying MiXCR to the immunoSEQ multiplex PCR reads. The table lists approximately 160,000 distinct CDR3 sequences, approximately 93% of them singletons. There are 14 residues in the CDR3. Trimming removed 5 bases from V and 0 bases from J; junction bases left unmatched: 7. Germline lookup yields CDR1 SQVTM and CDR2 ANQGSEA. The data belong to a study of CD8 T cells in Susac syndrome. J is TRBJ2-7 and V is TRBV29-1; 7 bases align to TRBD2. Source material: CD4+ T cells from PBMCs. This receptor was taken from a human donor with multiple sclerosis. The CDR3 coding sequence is TGCAGCGTTCGATTAGCGGGTAACTCCTACGAGCAGTACTTC. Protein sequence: CSVRLAGNSYEQYF.